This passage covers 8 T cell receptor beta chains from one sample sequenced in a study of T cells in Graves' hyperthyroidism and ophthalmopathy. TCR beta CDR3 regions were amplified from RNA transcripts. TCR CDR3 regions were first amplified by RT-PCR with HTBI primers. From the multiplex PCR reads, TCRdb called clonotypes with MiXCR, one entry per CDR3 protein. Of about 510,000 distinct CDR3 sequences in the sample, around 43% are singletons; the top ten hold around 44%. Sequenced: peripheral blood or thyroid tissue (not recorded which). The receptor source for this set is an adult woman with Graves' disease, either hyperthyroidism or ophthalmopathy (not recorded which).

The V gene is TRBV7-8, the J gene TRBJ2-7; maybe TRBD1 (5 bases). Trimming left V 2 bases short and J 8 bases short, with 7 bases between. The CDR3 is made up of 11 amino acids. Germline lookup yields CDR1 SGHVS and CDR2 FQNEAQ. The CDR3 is CASSLLGQQYF. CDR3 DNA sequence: TGTGCCAGCAGCTTATTGGGGCAGCAGTACTTC.

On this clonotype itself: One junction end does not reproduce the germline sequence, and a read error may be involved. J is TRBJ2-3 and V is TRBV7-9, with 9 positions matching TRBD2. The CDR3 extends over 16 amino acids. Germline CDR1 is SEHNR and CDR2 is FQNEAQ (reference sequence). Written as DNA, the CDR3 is TGCGCCAGCAGCCCCGCCGGGACTAGCTTCACAGATACGCAGTATTTT. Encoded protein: CASSPAGTSFTDTQYF.

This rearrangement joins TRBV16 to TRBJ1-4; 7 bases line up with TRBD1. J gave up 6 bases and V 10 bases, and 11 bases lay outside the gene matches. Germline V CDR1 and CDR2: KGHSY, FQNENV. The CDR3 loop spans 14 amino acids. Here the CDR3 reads CANRGGRGDEKLFF. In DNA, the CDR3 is TGTGCCAACAGGGGAGGCCGCGGGGATGAAAAACTGTTTTTT.

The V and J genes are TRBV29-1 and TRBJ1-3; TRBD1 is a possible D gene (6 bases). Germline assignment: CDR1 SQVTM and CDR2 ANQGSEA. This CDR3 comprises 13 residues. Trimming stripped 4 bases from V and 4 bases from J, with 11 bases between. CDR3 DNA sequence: TGCAGCGTTGGGGGGGCTCGAGGAAACACCATATATTTT. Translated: CSVGGARGNTIYF.

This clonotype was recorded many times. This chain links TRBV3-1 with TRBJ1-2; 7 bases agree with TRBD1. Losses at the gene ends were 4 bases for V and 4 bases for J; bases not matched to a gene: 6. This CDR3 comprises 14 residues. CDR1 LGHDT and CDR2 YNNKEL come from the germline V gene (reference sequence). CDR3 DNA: TGTGCCAGCAGCCTCCAAGGGGGCGGCTATGGCTACACCTTC. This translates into CASSLQGGGYGYTF.

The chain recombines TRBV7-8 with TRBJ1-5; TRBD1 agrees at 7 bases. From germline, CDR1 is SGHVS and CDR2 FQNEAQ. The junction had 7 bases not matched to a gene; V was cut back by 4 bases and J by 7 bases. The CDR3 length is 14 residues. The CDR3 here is CASSSSGGQQPQHF. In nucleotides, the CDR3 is TGTGCCAGCAGCTCATCAGGGGGACAACAGCCCCAGCATTTT.

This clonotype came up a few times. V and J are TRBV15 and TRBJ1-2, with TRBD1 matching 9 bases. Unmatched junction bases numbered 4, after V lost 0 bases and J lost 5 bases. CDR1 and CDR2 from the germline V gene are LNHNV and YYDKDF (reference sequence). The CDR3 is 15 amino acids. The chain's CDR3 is CATSRDGQGLYGYTF. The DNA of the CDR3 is TGTGCCACCAGCAGAGATGGACAGGGGCTGTATGGCTACACCTTC.

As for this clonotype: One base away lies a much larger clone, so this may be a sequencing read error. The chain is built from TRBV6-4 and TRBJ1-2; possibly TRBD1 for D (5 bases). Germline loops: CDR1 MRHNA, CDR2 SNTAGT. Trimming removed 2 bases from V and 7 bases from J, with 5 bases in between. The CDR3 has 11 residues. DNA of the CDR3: TGTGCCAGCAGTGACGGGGCTGGCTACACCTTC. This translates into CASSDGAGYTF.